Below, 20 T cell receptor beta chains from the same sample are listed, as sequenced in a study of CD8+ T cells in alopecia areata. Investigators isolated RNA and reverse transcribed it into cDNA to act as the sequencing template. The assay was immunoSEQ multiplex PCR, and TCRdb's table has in-frame clones only and misses some. The sample contains about 34,000 clones, around 59% of which appear only once. The sequencing input was NKG2D-high CD8+ T cells sorted from blood. The receptor source for this set is a human donor with alopecia areata.

This chain joins TRBV29-1 and TRBJ2-3; possibly TRBD2 for D (6 bases). The CDR3 has 14 residues. V was cut by 3 bases and J by 2 bases, with 12 bases left in between. The germline gives CDR1 SQVTM, CDR2 ANQGSEA. The DNA for the CDR3 is TGCAGCGTTGAGATGGGGGGTTTCACAGATACGCAGTATTTT. Amino acids: CSVEMGGFTDTQYF.

This clone has a handful of counts. The gene calls are TRBV23-1 and TRBJ1-3; no clear D. TRBV23-1 has ORF status, its function being uncertain. Trimming removed 4 bases at V and 2 bases at J, with 18 bases between. The CDR3 contains 17 residues. CDR3 region: CASSLTKGRGTGNTIYF. CDR3 in DNA: TGCGCCAGCAGTCTGACCAAAGGGCGAGGAACTGGAAACACCATATATTTT.

A few counts support this clone. This CDR3 reads CASSLEGFRDTQYF. The CDR3 DNA is TGTGCCAGCAGCTTAGAGGGGTTTCGCGATACGCAGTATTTT. V gene TRBV7-3 combines with J gene TRBJ2-3; D is tentatively TRBD1 or TRBD2 (5 bases each). Per the germline V gene, CDR1 is SGHTA and CDR2 is FQGTGA. The CDR3 is 14 amino acids. Trimming pared 2 bases from V and 6 bases from J, leaving 12 bases between.

This chain connects TRBV5-6 to TRBJ2-7; TRBD1 matches at 11 bases. Trimming at V came to 3 bases and at J to 3 bases, leaving 5 bases not matched to a gene. CDR1 is SGHDT, CDR2 YYEEEE, per germline. This CDR3 is 15 amino acids long. CDR3 DNA: TGTGCCAGCAGCTCCCCGGGACAGGGGGGCTACGAGCAGTACTTC. It specifies CASSSPGQGGYEQYF.

V is TRBV9 and J is TRBJ2-7; 10 positions agree with TRBD1. CDR3 length: 14 amino acids. CDR1 is SGDLS and CDR2 is YYNGEE in the germline V gene. V dropped 3 bases and J dropped 4; count of bases not matched to a gene: 4. The CDR3 DNA is TGTGCCAGCAGCGAAGGGGACAGGGGTTACGAGCAGTACTTC. Translated: CASSEGDRGYEQYF.

In DNA form, the CDR3 reads TGTGCCAGCAGCTTACAGGCCCAAGAGACCCAGTACTTC. Its protein product is CASSLQAQETQYF. V and J are TRBV7-9 and TRBJ2-5; no definite D call. Trimming removed 2 bases at V and 1 base at J, with 5 bases between. The CDR3 spans 13 residues. Per the germline V gene, CDR1 is SEHNR and CDR2 is FQNEAQ (reference sequence).

The V call is TRBV30, the J call TRBJ1-1; D not certain. Germline-derived CDR1 and CDR2 are GTSNPN and SVGIG (reference sequence). The CDR3 length is 14 residues. The V gene lost 3 bases and the J gene lost 3 bases, with 14 bases spanning the gap. CDR3 bases: TGTGCCTGGAGGGGCATTAATATTCACACTGAAGCTTTCTTT. Encoded protein: CAWRGINIHTEAFF.

This clone showed up just a few times. The J gene is TRBJ2-5, the V gene TRBV9; weak D call: TRBD1 (6 bases). V was trimmed by 3 bases and J by 2 bases, leaving 14 bases between them. CDR1 and CDR2 from the germline V gene are SGDLS and YYNGEE. The length of the CDR3 is 15 residues. The CDR3: CASSAPLDRQETQYF. CDR3 nucleotide sequence: TGTGCCAGCAGCGCCCCCTTGGACAGACAAGAGACCCAGTACTTC.

The rearrangement links TRBV10-3 to TRBJ2-5; D is perhaps TRBD1 (5 bases). CDR1 is ENHRY, CDR2 SYGVKD, per germline. Between the trimmed V and J ends, which lost 7 bases and 3 bases, there was a span of 12 bases. The CDR3 covers 13 residues. CDR3 nucleotide sequence: TGTGCCATCAAAGGTCTAGGGGAAGAGACCCAGTACTTC. It translates to CAIKGLGEETQYF.

V and J are TRBV7-6 and TRBJ1-5, with D possibly TRBD1 on 5 matching bases. Trimming took off 6 bases at V and 2 bases at J, with 14 bases between the two ends. The CDR3 sequence is 15 residues long. Germline loops: CDR1 SGHVS, CDR2 FNYEAQ. The CDR3 nucleotides read TGTGCCAGCAGTCTTCTAGGGGCTGGCAATCAGCCCCAGCATTTT. It codes for CASSLLGAGNQPQHF.

This clone was picked up a small number of times. The chain recombines TRBV5-1 with TRBJ2-7; 8 nucleotides agree with TRBD2. Germline V CDR1 and CDR2: SGHRS, YFSETQ. CDR3 length equals 14 residues. V trimming: 3 bases; J trimming: 3 bases; junction bases outside the gene matches: 5. Here the CDR3 reads CASSYGGADYEQYF. CDR3 bases: TGCGCCAGCAGCTACGGGGGGGCGGACTACGAGCAGTACTTC.

Written as DNA, the CDR3 is TGCGCCAGCAGCCCATTCCACTCAGCCGGGACTAGCGGGAGCAGGGAGCAGTACTTC. It is translated as CASSPFHSAGTSGSREQYF. The rearrangement joins TRBV4-1 to TRBJ2-7; 14 bases are shared with TRBD2. From germline, CDR1 is MGHRA and CDR2 YSYEKL. This CDR3 contains 19 residues. V gave up 4 bases and J gave up 7 bases; unmatched junction bases: 18.

The CDR3 sequence is CASKASSNQPQHF. CDR3 DNA: TGTGCCAGTAAGGCATCTAGCAATCAGCCCCAGCATTTT. The chain links TRBV2 to TRBJ1-5; D is unclear. This CDR3 region has 13 residues. Germline loops: CDR1 SNHLY, CDR2 FYNNEI. V gave up 9 bases and J gave up 0 bases, with 9 bases separating them.

Only one count was recorded for this clone. The chain recombines TRBV4-1 with TRBJ2-2; D not resolved. The germline V and J ends were trimmed by 4 bases and 2 bases, with 11 bases remaining between them. Germline V lookup: CDR1 MGHRA, CDR2 YSYEKL. The CDR3 covers 15 residues. The DNA for the CDR3 is TGCGCCAGCAGCCTTGCCTGGGGTAACACCGGGGAGCTGTTTTTT. It encodes CASSLAWGNTGELFF.

The CDR3 region is CASSLFGGGYNEQFF. CDR3 nucleotide sequence: TGTGCCAGCAGTTTATTTGGAGGGGGATACAATGAGCAGTTCTTC. The J gene is TRBJ2-1, the V gene TRBV28; D might be TRBD1 or TRBD2, each matching 6 bases. CDR3 length equals 15 residues. V lost 1 base and J lost 4, with 11 bases in between. The germline V gene encodes CDR1 MDHEN and CDR2 SYDVKM.

The chain combines TRBV6-5 with TRBJ1-2; tentative D call: TRBD1 (5 bases). Germline lookup yields CDR1 MNHEY and CDR2 SVGAGI. This CDR3 region has 15 residues. V lost 6 bases, J lost 1 base, and 15 bases lay in between. The CDR3 here is CASRISGGSNYGYTF. In nucleotides, the CDR3 is TGTGCCAGCAGGATTTCGGGGGGGAGTAACTATGGCTACACCTTC.

This clone was found once. J is TRBJ1-2 and V is TRBV6-1; D perhaps matches TRBD1 (6 bases). CDR1 MNHNS and CDR2 SASEGT come from the germline V gene. The CDR3 contains 14 residues. The V gene lost 3 bases and the J gene lost 7 bases, with 15 bases spanning the gap. This CDR3 is CASSDGGRPGGYTF. CDR3 sequence (DNA): TGTGCCAGCAGTGACGGGGGGCGCCCGGGTGGCTACACCTTC.

The gene calls are TRBV29-1 and TRBJ1-2; D is unresolved. Trimming pared 7 bases from V and 8 bases from J, leaving 20 bases between. The germline gives CDR1 SQVTM, CDR2 ANQGSEA. The CDR3 extends over 13 amino acids. The CDR3 DNA sequence: TGCAGCGCCCCCAACCCGCCCCTTGTGGGCTACACCTTC. It codes for CSAPNPPLVGYTF.

This clone was counted a few times. This chain uses TRBV7-9 with TRBJ1-1, with D unclear. Germline CDR1 is SEHNR and CDR2 is FQNEAQ (reference sequence). The V end was cut by 3 bases, the J end by 6 bases, with 14 bases between. This CDR3 has 14 amino acids. The CDR3 protein is CASSFINSLPEAFF. CDR3 DNA: TGTGCCAGCAGCTTCATAAACAGTCTCCCTGAAGCTTTCTTT.

This clone was seen more than once but under ten times. V usage is TRBV29-1 and J usage is TRBJ2-1, with TRBD1 identical over 7 bases. The CDR3 consists of 12 residues. V was clipped by 5 bases and J by 7 bases; unmatched bases: 5. The germline gives CDR1 SQVTM, CDR2 ANQGSEA. The CDR3 nucleotides read TGCAGCGTTTGGGCAGGGGGAAATGAGCAGTTCTTC. This sequence encodes CSVWAGGNEQFF.